This T cell receptor beta chain appears in the sequencing data of a study of cytomegalovirus exposure and HLA in healthy donors. Across the whole study: Clustering assigned 81% of the roughly 380 genotyped donors to the Caucasian-associated ancestry cluster. General study results and limits: Sequencing probably produced one cluster of sequence variants that were highly shared. Across all donors, roughly uniform sequencing depth was an assumption of the presence/absence analyses. Previously analyzed data showed that most TCR beta V segments were productive at a frequency of about 87% or about 30%.

Details on this clone: What it binds is not known.

The PCR ran on 60 Vbeta and 13 Jbeta primers. Assay: immunoSEQ multiplex PCR; the TCRdb copy retains only in-frame clones and omits some. The data contain 90,000 or so clones, approximately 60% of them singletons. The germline V gene encodes CDR1 MNHNY and CDR2 SVGAGI (reference sequence). The CDR3 length is 12 residues. The V segment lost 5 bases and the J segment 10 bases; nucleotides outside the gene matches: 2. The TCR sequence derives from a boy aged 5-17 years in good health and CMV-seropositive. Sequenced input: PBMCs. V usage is TRBV6-6 and J usage is TRBJ1-1; 12 bases match TRBD1. CDR3 sequence: CASSGTGGRAFF. DNA for the CDR3: TGTGCCAGCAGTGGGACAGGGGGCAGAGCTTTCTTT.